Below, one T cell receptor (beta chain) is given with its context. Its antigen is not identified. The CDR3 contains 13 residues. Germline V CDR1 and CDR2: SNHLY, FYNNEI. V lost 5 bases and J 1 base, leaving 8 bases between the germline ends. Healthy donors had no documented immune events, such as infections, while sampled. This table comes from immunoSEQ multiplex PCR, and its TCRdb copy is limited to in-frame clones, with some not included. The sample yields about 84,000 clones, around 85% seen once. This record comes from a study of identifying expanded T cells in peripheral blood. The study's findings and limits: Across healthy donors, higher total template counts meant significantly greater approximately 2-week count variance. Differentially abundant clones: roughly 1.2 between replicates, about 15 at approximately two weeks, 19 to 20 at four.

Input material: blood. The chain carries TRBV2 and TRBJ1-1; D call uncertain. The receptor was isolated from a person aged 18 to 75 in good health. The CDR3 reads CASSIQTNTEAFF. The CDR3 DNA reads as TGTGCCAGCAGTATACAGACGAACACTGAAGCTTTCTTT.